This T cell receptor (beta chain) comes out of a study of blood T cell repertoires in COVID-19. The CDR3 is 12 residues long. Germline CDR1 and CDR2: MDHEN and SYDVKM. Trimming took 6 bases from V and 12 from J; bases not matched to a gene: 10. This clone was seen only a few times. Produced via immunoSEQ multiplex PCR; TCRdb's table is partial and in-frame only. The data show fewer than 250,000 clones, roughly 80% seen once. Sequencing was done on a sample of peripheral blood. The TCR sequence derives from an elderly woman with COVID-19, enrolled during active disease. The chain carries TRBV28 and TRBJ1-2; 7 bases align to TRBD1. The CDR3 is CASRAPQGENTF. CDR3 DNA sequence: TGTGCCAGCAGAGCCCCGCAGGGGGAAAACACCTTC.